The 30 T cell receptor beta chains below were found in one sample sequenced in a study of Ad26.COV2.S vaccination and SARS-CoV-2 variants. Some clones are missing from TCRdb's copy, which holds only in-frame ones; the method was immunoSEQ multiplex PCR. The repertoire holds roughly 380,000 clones, with 85% to 90% as singletons. Treatment meaning: 19 received Ad26.COV2.S at low or high dose, single or two shots; 5 received placebo; per-sample allocation not given. Sampling was done on day 63 after the first vaccine or placebo injection. Sequenced here: peripheral blood, sampled in a trial of Ad26.COV2.S vaccine versus placebo. The source is a person aged 18 to 59 who received the Ad26.COV2.S COVID-19 vaccine or a placebo.

This chain connects TRBV7-3 to TRBJ1-2; no firm D call. V dropped 1 base and J dropped 4 bases, with 10 bases sitting between them. The germline V gene has CDR1 SGHTA and CDR2 FQGTGA. The CDR3 runs 14 residues. DNA of the CDR3: TGTGCCAGCAGCTTAAACGCAGAAAGCTATGGCTACACCTTC. Amino acids: CASSLNAESYGYTF.

The rearrangement links TRBV5-1 to TRBJ2-7; D is uncertain. Germline CDR1 and CDR2: SGHRS and YFSETQ. CDR3 length: 13 residues. The V end was cut by 4 bases, the J end by 2 bases, with 10 bases between. CDR3 sequence (DNA): TGCGCCAGCAGCCCAGGTCCCCCCTACGAGCAGTACTTC. This translates into CASSPGPPYEQYF.

This rearrangement joins TRBV27 to TRBJ1-1; TRBD1 agrees at 7 bases. J was trimmed by 4 bases and V by 5 bases; bases with no gene match: 7. This CDR3 comprises 14 residues. Germline lookup yields CDR1 MNHEY and CDR2 SMNVEV (reference sequence). The CDR3: CASSAKGGGTEAFF. The CDR3 DNA follows: TGTGCCAGCAGTGCTAAAGGGGGCGGCACTGAAGCTTTCTTT.

This chain uses TRBV4-1 with TRBJ2-7, with D possibly TRBD1 on 6 matching bases. CDR1 is MGHRA, CDR2 YSYEKL, per germline. V dropped 5 bases and J dropped 1 base, with 9 bases sitting between them. CDR3 length: 13 amino acids. The CDR3 loop reads CASSYRDSYEQYF. The DNA of the CDR3 is TGCGCCAGCAGCTACAGGGATTCCTACGAGCAGTACTTC.

This clone was seen only a few times. CDR3: CASRPGGGDTQYF. In DNA, the CDR3 is TGTGCCAGCAGACCCGGGGGCGGGGATACGCAGTATTTT. The V call is TRBV12-3 or TRBV12-4, the J call TRBJ2-3; either TRBD1 or TRBD2 may supply D (6 bases each). V was trimmed by 6 bases and J by 6 bases, leaving 13 bases between them. The length of the CDR3 is 13 residues.

The J gene is TRBJ2-5, the V gene TRBV5-6, with 7 bases lining up with TRBD1. V was pared by 4 bases and J by 5 bases, with 8 bases of the junction left unmatched. The germline CDR1 and CDR2 sequences are SGHDT and YYEEEE. The CDR3 contains 14 residues. CDR3 region: CASSQTGVGETQYF. As DNA, the CDR3 is TGTGCCAGCAGCCAAACAGGGGTGGGGGAGACCCAGTACTTC.

The chain uses TRBV7-9 and TRBJ2-7; 7 nucleotides agree with TRBD1. Germline V lookup: CDR1 SEHNR, CDR2 FQNEAQ (reference sequence). The CDR3 is made up of 14 amino acids. V shed 7 bases, J shed 3 bases, and the junction held 9 bases outside the gene matches. CDR3 sequence reads: CASTARAGGYEQYF. CDR3 coding DNA: TGTGCCAGCACCGCCCGGGCAGGGGGCTACGAGCAGTACTTC.

This chain joins TRBV19 and TRBJ2-2; D possibly matches TRBD1 or TRBD2 (5 bases each). Trimming stripped 7 bases from V and 2 bases from J, with 11 bases between. From germline, CDR1 is LNHDA and CDR2 SQIVND (reference sequence). This CDR3 has 14 amino acids. The CDR3 DNA sequence: TGTGCCAGTAATACAGGAGGAAACACCGGGGAGCTGTTTTTT. Translated, it gives CASNTGGNTGELFF.

This sequence joins TRBV5-4 and TRBJ2-7; no clear D gene. Per germline, CDR1 SGHNT and CDR2 YYREEE (reference sequence). V lost 4 bases and J lost 0, with 14 bases in between. The CDR3 covers 15 residues. As DNA, the CDR3 is TGTGCCAGCAGCACGTTCCCTGCGGCCTCCTACGAGCAGTACTTC. Its protein is CASSTFPAASYEQYF.

This clone was observed a single time. V is TRBV11-2 and J is TRBJ2-2; D is undetermined. CDR1 SGHAT and CDR2 FQNNGV come from the germline V gene. Trimming took off 5 bases at V and 1 base at J, with 11 bases between the two ends. The CDR3 covers 15 residues. The CDR3 protein is CASSPRLGNTGELFF. The CDR3 DNA reads as TGTGCCAGCAGCCCGAGGTTAGGGAACACCGGGGAGCTGTTTTTT. The full variable domain, in which reference TRBV11-2 and TRBJ2-2 provide the parts outside the CDR3, is EAGVAQSPRYKIIEKRQSVAFWCNPISGHATLYWYQQILGQGPKLLIQFQNNGVVDDSQLPKDRFSAERLKGVDSTLKIQPAKLEDSAVYLCASSPRLGNTGELFFGEGSRLTVL.

This chain links TRBV28 with TRBJ2-2, with 12 bases matching TRBD1. The ends lost 6 bases at V and 1 base at J; junction bases unmatched: 12. This CDR3 is built from 19 residues. Germline V gene data show CDR1 as MDHEN and CDR2 as SYDVKM. The CDR3 coding sequence is TGTGCCAGCAGCATGGGACAGGGGGCTCGAGCGCTGAACACCGGGGAGCTGTTTTTT. The encoded protein is CASSMGQGARALNTGELFF.

This chain joins TRBV7-2 and TRBJ2-4, with 10 bases matching TRBD2. V lost 5 bases to trimming and J lost 8 bases; unmatched junction nucleotides: 9. Germline V CDR1 and CDR2: SGHTA, FQGNSA. The CDR3 consists of 15 residues. The CDR3: CASSNQFGTSDIQYF. The CDR3 DNA sequence: TGTGCCAGCAGCAATCAATTCGGGACTAGCGACATTCAGTACTTC.

The CDR3 loop is CASSIGTTYEQYF. The CDR3 DNA reads TGTGCCAGCAGCATTGGGACAACCTACGAGCAGTACTTC. This chain connects TRBV12-3 or TRBV12-4 to TRBJ2-7; tentative D call: TRBD1 (6 bases). This CDR3 contains 13 residues. Deletions cut 6 bases from V and 2 bases from J, with 11 bases between.

Notes on this clone: Other DNA sequences in the sample encode the same CDR3. The V and J genes are TRBV19 and TRBJ1-1; no reliable D call. Between the trimmed V and J ends, which lost 6 bases and 2 bases, there was a span of 7 bases. The CDR3 has 12 amino acids. The germline gives CDR1 LNHDA, CDR2 SQIVND (reference sequence). The CDR3 protein is CASRKGNTEAFF. The DNA for the CDR3 is TGTGCCAGTAGGAAAGGTAACACTGAAGCTTTCTTT.

The chain uses TRBV15 and TRBJ1-4, with D unclear. Germline V gene sequence: CDR1 LNHNV, CDR2 YYDKDF (reference sequence). The ends were cut back, 1 base at V and 5 bases at J, with 5 bases in the middle. The CDR3 is 13 residues long. The CDR3 sequence: CATSRGGNEKLFF. DNA of the CDR3: TGTGCCACCAGCAGAGGCGGGAATGAAAAACTGTTTTTT.

The rearrangement links TRBV28 to TRBJ2-5; 8 bases match TRBD2. From germline, CDR1 is MDHEN and CDR2 SYDVKM. V trimming: 2 bases; J trimming: 0 bases; junction bases outside the gene matches: 2. This CDR3 comprises 15 residues. The CDR3, as DNA: TGTGCCAGCAGTTTAGCGGGGGGTAACCAAGAGACCCAGTACTTC. Residues: CASSLAGGNQETQYF.

This rearrangement joins TRBV28 to TRBJ2-7, with D possibly TRBD2 on 7 matching bases. The CDR3 has 14 amino acids. V dropped 3 bases and J dropped 6 bases, with 15 bases sitting between them. The germline V gene encodes CDR1 MDHEN and CDR2 SYDVKM. The CDR3 region has the DNA TGTGCCAGCAGTTTCAGAGGGGGGGCGGTCGAGCAGTACTTC. The encoded protein is CASSFRGGAVEQYF.

This chain links TRBV20-1 with TRBJ2-7, with D perhaps matching TRBD1 (6 bases). Germline lookup yields CDR1 DFQATT and CDR2 SNEGSKA (reference sequence). The CDR3 spans 14 residues. The V end lost 3 bases, the J end lost 0 bases, and 12 bases lay between the germline ends. As DNA, the CDR3 is TGCAGTGCTAGTTTCTGGGACACCTCCTACGAGCAGTACTTC. Translation: CSASFWDTSYEQYF.

V is TRBV24-1 and J is TRBJ2-1; D is undetermined. V was trimmed by 1 base and J by 11 bases, leaving 5 bases between them. There are 11 residues in the CDR3. Per the germline V gene, CDR1 is KGHDR and CDR2 is SFDVKD. Here the CDR3 reads CATSDFVQQFF. CDR3 in DNA: TGTGCCACCAGTGATTTTGTACAGCAGTTCTTC.

V usage is TRBV7-3 and J usage is TRBJ2-1, with D perhaps matching TRBD1 or TRBD2 (5 bases each). The CDR3 is made up of 13 amino acids. Germline values: CDR1 SGHTA, CDR2 FQGTGA. Trimming left V 2 bases short and J 8 bases short, with 10 bases between. This CDR3 reads CASSLVRGDEQFF. The DNA for the CDR3 is TGTGCCAGCAGCTTAGTTCGGGGCGATGAGCAGTTCTTC.

The V and J genes are TRBV30 and TRBJ1-2; TRBD1 agrees at 8 bases. This CDR3 has 15 residues. The J segment lost 2 bases and the V segment lost 1 base, leaving 6 bases of the junction unmatched. Germline CDR1 and CDR2: GTSNPN and SVGIG (reference sequence). CDR3 region: CAWSAGDRTNYGYTF. The CDR3 region has the DNA TGTGCCTGGAGTGCAGGGGACAGGACGAACTATGGCTACACCTTC. The variable domain in full, with the rest retrieved from reference TRBV30 and TRBJ1-2, is SQTIHQWPATLVQPVGSPLSLECTVEGTSNPNLYWYRQAAGRGLQLLFYSVGIGQISSEVPQNLSASRPQDRQFILSSKKLLLSDSGFYLCAWSAGDRTNYGYTFGSGTRLTVV.

The J gene is TRBJ2-3, the V gene TRBV30; D ambiguous. The CDR3 runs to 13 residues. V lost 4 bases and J lost 3, with 11 bases in between. Germline CDR1 GTSNPN, CDR2 SVGIG (reference sequence). The CDR3 sequence: CAWTVSATDTQYF. The CDR3 nucleotides are TGTGCCTGGACCGTTTCCGCAACAGATACGCAGTATTTT.

The chain combines TRBV3-1 (or the pseudogene TRBV3-2) with TRBJ2-1; TRBD2 matches 8 bases. CDR3 size: 16 residues. The germline V gene has CDR1 LGHDT and CDR2 YNNKEL (reference sequence). Losses at the gene ends were 1 base for V and 0 bases for J; bases not matched to a gene: 2. The DNA for the CDR3 is TGTGCCAGCAGCCAAGTAGCGGGGAGCTCCTACAATGAGCAGTTCTTC. Its translation is CASSQVAGSSYNEQFF.

V and J are TRBV7-9 and TRBJ1-4; 7 bases map to TRBD1. This CDR3 is built from 15 residues. After removal of 2 bases from V and 7 bases from J, the junction contained 7 bases not matched to a gene. Germline CDR1 reads SEHNR; CDR2 reads FQNEAQ (reference sequence). CDR3 protein: CASSLSGQGGEKLFF. For the CDR3, the DNA is TGTGCCAGCAGCTTATCCGGGCAGGGGGGTGAAAAACTGTTTTTT.

The V gene is TRBV7-8, the J gene TRBJ2-7; 10 nucleotides match TRBD1. Germline-derived CDR1 and CDR2 are SGHVS and FQNEAQ. CDR3 size: 16 residues. V trimming: 3 bases; J trimming: 1 base; junction bases outside the gene matches: 6. CDR3 region: CASSLGRDRGSYEQYF. The CDR3 DNA reads TGTGCCAGCAGCTTGGGCCGGGACAGGGGATCCTACGAGCAGTACTTC.

This chain links TRBV19 with TRBJ2-2; 9 bases map to TRBD2. Per germline, CDR1 LNHDA and CDR2 SQIVND (reference sequence). The CDR3 is 14 amino acids. Unmatched junction bases numbered 7, after V lost 8 bases and J lost 6 bases. CDR3: CASYGGGAAGELFF. The CDR3 DNA sequence: TGTGCCAGTTACGGCGGGGGGGCGGCCGGGGAGCTGTTTTTT. Filled out from reference TRBV19 and TRBJ2-2, the complete variable domain reads DGGITQSPKYLFRKEGQNVTLSCEQNLNHDAMYWYRQDPGQGLRLIYYSQIVNDFQKGDIAEGYSVSREKKESFPLTVTSAQKNPTAFYLCASYGGGAAGELFFGEGSRLTVL.

This clone was detected only once. This chain joins TRBV7-6 and TRBJ2-2, with 11 bases that match TRBD2. CDR3 size: 17 residues. Trimming took 7 bases from V and 4 from J; bases not matched to a gene: 11. CDR1 is SGHVS, CDR2 FNYEAQ, per germline. CDR3 sequence (DNA): TGTGCCAGCACATTGCGGGCTAGCGGGGGGCTCACCGGGGAGCTGTTTTTT. It codes for CASTLRASGGLTGELFF.

This chain's CDR3 is CATSRRQGTEAFF. The CDR3 DNA follows: TGTGCCACCAGCAGAAGACAGGGGACTGAAGCTTTCTTT. V and J are TRBV15 and TRBJ1-1, with 8 bases lining up with TRBD1. This CDR3 spans 13 amino acids. Germline CDR1 and CDR2: LNHNV and YYDKDF (reference sequence). V dropped 2 bases and J dropped 5; count of bases not matched to a gene: 1.

There are a few counts of this clone. CDR3: CASSPRRRSGNTIYF. The DNA of the CDR3 is TGTGCCAGCAGTCCCCGACGGAGATCTGGAAACACCATATATTTT. The rearrangement joins TRBV6-5 to TRBJ1-3; no reliable D call. The CDR3 is made up of 15 amino acids. CDR1 MNHEY and CDR2 SVGAGI come from the germline V gene. Trimming left V 5 bases short and J 1 base short, with 12 bases between.

V and J are TRBV7-9 and TRBJ2-3; 8 bases are a match to TRBD2. V shed 1 base and J 4 bases; nucleotides not matched to a gene: 13. Germline values: CDR1 SEHNR, CDR2 FQNEAQ (reference sequence). The CDR3 extends over 18 amino acids. The CDR3 DNA is TGTGCCAGCAGCTTAGGCTCGGGGGGGCCAGGCGGTGCAGATACGCAGTATTTT. Its protein product is CASSLGSGGPGGADTQYF.